The rows below give T cell receptor beta chains drawn from one sample of a study of sequential checkpoint blockade in melanoma. Clones were sequenced by immunoSEQ multiplex PCR, and TCRdb holds only the in-frame ones, with some missing. The top ten clones hold around 10% of a sample with some 21,000 clones, about 82% of them seen once. Sequenced material: CD8+ T cells sorted from blood (inferred from file names), taken from a patient given nivolumab and ipilimumab in sequence. These receptor sequences come from a human donor with melanoma. The CDR3 runs from the conserved cysteine through the conserved F or W. D genes are given only for firm matches. The size of a clone is reported for some rows only, either as once, few or many, or as a class for expanded clones.

few	NA	TRBV10-2	TRBJ2-7	TGCGCCAGCAGTGATCCTCCAGGGTACGAGCAGTACTTC	CASSDPPGYEQYF
NA	NA	TRBV6-1	TRBJ2-7	TGTGTCAGCAGCTACAGGGGACTCTCCTACGAGCAGTACTTC	CVSSYRGLSYEQYF
few	TRBD1	TRBV15	TRBJ1-5	TGTGCCACCAGCAACGGACAGGTGAATAGCAATCAGCCCCAGCATTTT	CATSNGQVNSNQPQHF
NA	TRBD1	TRBV27	TRBJ1-1	TGTGCCAGCAGGGCATTTAACAGGGGCACTGAAGCTTTCTTT	CASRAFNRGTEAFF
NA	NA	TRBV7-9	TRBJ2-7	TGTGCCAGCAGCTTAGGCAGGGGATACGAGCAGTACTTC	CASSLGRGYEQYF
NA	NA	TRBV25-1	TRBJ2-7	TGTGCCAGCAGTGATCACTACTCCTACGAGCAGTACTTC	CASSDHYSYEQYF
NA	TRBD1	TRBV4-1	TRBJ2-7	TGCGCCAGCAGCCAGGGACAGAAACCCTACGAGCAGTACTTC	CASSQGQKPYEQYF
NA	TRBD1	TRBV6-1	TRBJ1-5	TGTGCCAGCAGTGAGTGGACAGGCATGAATCAGCCCCAGCATTTT	CASSEWTGMNQPQHF
NA	TRBD1	TRBV7-8	TRBJ2-7	TGTGCCAGCAGCTTAGTTAAGGGGGCAGGGGAGCAGTACTTC	CASSLVKGAGEQYF
NA	NA	TRBV5-6	TRBJ1-4	TGTGCCAGCAGGCCCCGATTCCCCGAGACTAATGAAAAACTGTTTTTT	CASRPRFPETNEKLFF
NA	TRBD1	TRBV4-3	TRBJ1-1	TGCGCCAGCAGCCACGGACAGGGCAGAGAAACTGAAGCTTTCTTT	CASSHGQGRETEAFF
NA	TRBD1	TRBV2	TRBJ1-4	TGTGCCGCCGGACAGGAGTCAACTAATGAAAAACTGTTTTTT	CAAGQESTNEKLFF
NA	TRBD1	TRBV30	TRBJ1-1	TGTGCCTGGAGACTCGACAGGGGCACTGAAGCTTTCTTT	CAWRLDRGTEAFF
NA	NA	TRBV5-1	TRBJ1-4	TGCGCCAGCAGCTTGTACGCTAGAGAAGATGAAAAACTGTTTTTT	CASSLYAREDEKLFF
NA	NA	TRBV27	TRBJ2-3	TGTGCCAGCAGTCCACACCCGGGGACAGATACGCAGTATTTT	CASSPHPGTDTQYF
NA	TRBD1	TRBV9	TRBJ1-2	TGTGCCAGCAGCGTAGGGGGACAGCTAACTAACTATGGCTACACCTTC	CASSVGGQLTNYGYTF
NA	NA	TRBV27	TRBJ1-6	TGTGCCAGCAGTTTCAGTTTGGGGCCCGGTGGTTCACCCCTCCACTTT	CASSFSLGPGGSPLHF
few	TRBD2	TRBV7-6	TRBJ2-3	TGTGCCAGCAGCTCGAAAGCGGGGGAAACAGATACGCAGTATTTT	CASSSKAGETDTQYF
NA	TRBD1	TRBV13	TRBJ1-1	TGTGCCAGCAGCCCACCAGGGGGCTTGGGCACTGAAGCTTTCTTT	CASSPPGGLGTEAFF
NA	NA	TRBV2	TRBJ1-5	TGTGCCAGCAGTGAGGAAGCCAGGGTGCGTGATCAGCCCCAGCATTTT	CASSEEARVRDQPQHF
NA	TRBD2	TRBV19	TRBJ2-7	TGTGCCAGTGCCTCAGCGGGAGGGGCCTACGAGCAGTACTTC	CASASAGGAYEQYF
NA	NA	TRBV10-3	TRBJ1-1	TGTGCCATCAGCCGGGGGGGGAACACTGAAGCTTTCTTT	CAISRGGNTEAFF
NA	TRBD2	TRBV11-2	TRBJ2-7	TGTGCCAGCAGCTTAAGCGGGGGGGACGCCTACGAGCAGTACTTC	CASSLSGGDAYEQYF
NA	NA	TRBV11-2	TRBJ1-1	TGTGCCAGCAGCTTAGATCCGGGGTCGAACACTGAAGCTTTCTTT	CASSLDPGSNTEAFF
NA	TRBD1	TRBV27	TRBJ1-5	TGTGCCAGCAGTACTTGGACAGGGGGCGGAAGACGGCAGCCCCAGCATTTT	CASSTWTGGGRRQPQHF
NA	NA	TRBV27	TRBJ2-7	TGTGCCAGCAGCCCGAGACTCCGAATTTCCTACGAGCAGTACTTC	CASSPRLRISYEQYF